These 16 T cell receptor beta chains originate from one sample sequenced in a study of blood T cell repertoires in COVID-19. Data came from immunoSEQ multiplex PCR; TCRdb stores just in-frame clones and leaves some out. The data show about 140,000 clones, approximately 91% seen once. The sequenced sample was peripheral blood. Receptors were obtained from a man aged 50-60 years with active or convalescent COVID-19.

V and J are TRBV3-1 (or the pseudogene TRBV3-2) and TRBJ1-1; D ambiguous. Germline V gene lookup returns CDR1 LGHDT and CDR2 YNNKEL (reference sequence). CDR3 length: 16 residues. The V end was cut by 1 base, the J end by 2 bases, with 14 bases between. The CDR3 DNA reads as TGTGCCAGCAGCCAAGCGGAGGGAGGTTACAACACTGAAGCTTTCTTT. Translated, it gives CASSQAEGGYNTEAFF.

The rearrangement joins TRBV29-1 to TRBJ2-7; 11 bases fit TRBD1. J lost 3 bases, V lost 0 bases, and 4 bases had no gene match. The germline V gene has CDR1 SQVTM and CDR2 ANQGSEA. The length of the CDR3 is 15 residues. CDR3 DNA sequence: TGCAGCGTTGAAGATCTGGGGACAGGGGGCTACGAGCAGTACTTC. Its translation is CSVEDLGTGGYEQYF.

The chain recombines TRBV5-6 with TRBJ2-3, with D possibly TRBD1 on 6 matching bases. Per the germline V gene, CDR1 is SGHDT and CDR2 is YYEEEE. V was shortened by 1 base and J by 4 bases, with 7 bases between the two germline ends. The CDR3 contains 13 residues. In DNA, the CDR3 is TGTGCCAGCAGCTTGACAGGGCCAGATACGCAGTATTTT. It codes for CASSLTGPDTQYF.

The rearrangement uses TRBV24-1 and TRBJ2-1, with TRBD2 identical over 15 bases. From germline, CDR1 is KGHDR and CDR2 SFDVKD. This CDR3 is built from 21 residues. V shed 0 bases, J shed 5 bases, and the junction held 13 bases outside the gene matches. CDR3 loop: CATSDLAPGTSGRRSNNEQFF. CDR3 nucleotides: TGTGCCACCAGTGATTTGGCCCCCGGGACTAGCGGGAGGCGGTCCAACAATGAGCAGTTCTTC.

This clone was seen a handful of times. CDR3: CASSSARDEQFF. In nucleotides, the CDR3 is TGTGCCAGCAGCTCCGCGCGTGATGAGCAGTTCTTC. The chain carries TRBV5-5 and TRBJ2-1; D is unclear. Trimming stripped 3 bases from V and 8 bases from J, with 9 bases between. The germline CDR1 and CDR2 sequences are SGHKS and YYEKEE (reference sequence). The CDR3 is 12 amino acids.

This chain links TRBV5-8 with TRBJ1-4; 10 nucleotides align to TRBD1. Germline lookup yields CDR1 SGHTS and CDR2 YDEGEE. V lost 4 bases to trimming and J lost 7 bases; unmatched junction nucleotides: 7. CDR3 size: 15 residues. CDR3 sequence: CASSDRGRRVEKLFF. In DNA, the CDR3 is TGTGCCAGCAGCGACAGGGGGCGTCGGGTTGAAAAACTGTTTTTT. The whole variable domain, filled in from reference TRBV5-8 and TRBJ1-4, reads EAGVTQSPTHLIKTRGQQATLRCSPISGHTSVYWYQQALGLGLQFLLWYDEGEERNRGNFPPRFSGRQFPNYSSELNVNALELEDSALYLCASSDRGRRVEKLFFGSGTQLSVL.

For this clone: The junction and the germline gene differ at one end; a read error may be behind it. V usage is TRBV30 and J usage is TRBJ1-2; D is possibly TRBD1 (5 bases). The CDR3 is made up of 11 amino acids. CDR1 and CDR2 from the germline V gene are GTSNPN and SVGIG (reference sequence). CDR3 sequence: CAWRGGPLTIF. The CDR3 region has the DNA TGTGCCTGGAGGGGGGGACCTCTCACAATATTC.

This clone was recorded a few times. The chain employs TRBV6-2 or TRBV6-3 and TRBJ2-7, with TRBD2 matching over 7 bases. Germline V gene sequence: CDR1 MNHEY, CDR2 SVGEGT. Trimming at V came to 6 bases and at J to 3 bases, leaving 5 bases not matched to a gene. The CDR3 runs 13 residues. The CDR3 is CASSRDYNYEQYF. Here the CDR3 DNA reads TGTGCCAGCAGCCGGGACTACAACTACGAGCAGTACTTC.

This clone was recorded only once. The V and J genes are TRBV6-5 and TRBJ2-7, with a tentative D call TRBD2 (7 bases). Deletions cut 7 bases from V and 4 bases from J, with 14 bases between. The CDR3 loop spans 13 amino acids. Germline V gene data show CDR1 as MNHEY and CDR2 as SVGAGI. The CDR3: CASTVQGGYEQYF. The CDR3 coding sequence is TGTGCCAGCACCGTACAGGGAGGGTACGAGCAGTACTTC.

Only one count was recorded for this clone. The gene calls are TRBV30 and TRBJ2-7; D possibly corresponds to TRBD1 (6 bases). Looked up from germline, CDR1 is GTSNPN and CDR2 is SVGIG (reference sequence). The V end lost 8 bases, the J end lost 2 bases, and 19 bases lay between the germline ends. The CDR3 runs 14 residues. CDR3 in DNA: TGTGCCGGAAAAAGGTGGCAGGGGACCTACGAGCAGTACTTC. This codes for CAGKRWQGTYEQYF.

V usage is TRBV6-6 and J usage is TRBJ2-7; D might be TRBD1 (5 bases). The germline CDR1 and CDR2 sequences are MNHNY and SVGAGI (reference sequence). V lost 4 bases, J lost 4 bases, and 11 bases lay in between. The CDR3 totals 13 residues. This CDR3 is CASSSSREYEQYF. The DNA for the CDR3 is TGTGCCAGCAGTTCGAGCAGGGAATACGAGCAGTACTTC.

The J gene is TRBJ2-5, the V gene TRBV9; TRBD2 matches at 14 bases. V dropped 2 bases and J dropped 5; count of bases not matched to a gene: 5. In germline, CDR1 is SGDLS, CDR2 YYNGEE. This CDR3 contains 16 residues. The CDR3 protein is CASSVGLAGVGETQYF. The CDR3 region has the DNA TGTGCCAGCAGCGTGGGACTAGCGGGAGTTGGTGAGACCCAGTACTTC.

In its sample, this clone was seen a few times. The chain uses TRBV27 and TRBJ1-2; TRBD1 agrees at 7 bases. The CDR3 length is 12 residues. The V segment lost 7 bases and the J segment 8 bases; nucleotides outside the gene matches: 7. Germline V gene data show CDR1 as MNHEY and CDR2 as SMNVEV (reference sequence). CDR3 nucleotides: TGTGCCAGCACTTCTGTAGGGGGCGGCTACACCTTC. This codes for CASTSVGGGYTF.

The chain uses TRBV5-4 and TRBJ2-3; the match to TRBD2 covers 9 bases. The V gene's germline CDR1 is SGHNT and CDR2 YYREEE (reference sequence). Losses at the gene ends were 1 base for V and 3 bases for J; bases not matched to a gene: 3. CDR3 length equals 15 residues. In DNA, the CDR3 is TGTGCCAGCAGCTTGAACAGCGGGAGGACAGATACGCAGTATTTT. Its protein is CASSLNSGRTDTQYF.

The V and J genes are TRBV5-6 and TRBJ2-5, with D possibly being TRBD2 (6 bases). CDR3 length: 15 residues. Germline V gene data show CDR1 as SGHDT and CDR2 as YYEEEE. The ends were cut back, 4 bases at V and 5 bases at J, with 18 bases in the middle. This chain's CDR3 is CASSADVNRGETQYF. DNA of the CDR3: TGTGCCAGCAGCGCGGACGTAAACCGGGGGGAGACCCAGTACTTC.

The chain is built from TRBV2 and TRBJ1-2, with 8 nucleotides matching TRBD1. This CDR3 comprises 13 residues. V lost 6 bases, J lost 8 bases, and 8 bases stayed unmatched. CDR1 SNHLY and CDR2 FYNNEI come from the germline V gene. CDR3 loop: CASRAGGAGGYTF. CDR3 sequence (DNA): TGTGCCAGCAGGGCAGGGGGCGCGGGGGGCTACACCTTC.